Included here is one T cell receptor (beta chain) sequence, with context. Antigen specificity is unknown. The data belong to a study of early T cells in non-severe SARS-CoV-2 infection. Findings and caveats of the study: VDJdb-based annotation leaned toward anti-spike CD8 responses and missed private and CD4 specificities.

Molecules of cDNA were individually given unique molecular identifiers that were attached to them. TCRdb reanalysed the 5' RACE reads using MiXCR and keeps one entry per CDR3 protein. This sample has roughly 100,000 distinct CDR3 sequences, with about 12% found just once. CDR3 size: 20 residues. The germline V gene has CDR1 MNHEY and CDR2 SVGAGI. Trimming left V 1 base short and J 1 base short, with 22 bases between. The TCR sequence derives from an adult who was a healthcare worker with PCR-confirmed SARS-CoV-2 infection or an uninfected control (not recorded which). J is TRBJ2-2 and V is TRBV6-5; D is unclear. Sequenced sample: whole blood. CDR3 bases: TGTGCCAGCAGTTACTTGCGGATAGGCGACGCCGTGGAGAACACCGGGGAGCTGTTTTTT. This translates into CASSYLRIGDAVENTGELFF.